This TCR beta chain was captured in a study of T cells in Graves' hyperthyroidism and ophthalmopathy. About the study: Peripheral blood was obtained at initial diagnosis, preceding any treatment.

Blood dates from first hyperthyroidism diagnosis, before any ophthalmopathy symptoms. General study points: Ophthalmopathy cases were set apart from stable hyperthyroidism by a 13 V-J model. Most clonotypes that expanded in the thyroid above 0.001 also showed up in blood.

The source material, RNA transcripts, was used to amplify TCR beta CDR3 regions. First-round RT-PCR targeting the TCR CDR3 was performed with the HTBI primer set. MiXCR, run by TCRdb on the multiplex PCR reads, gives a single entry per CDR3 protein. The profile shows approximately 620,000 distinct CDR3 sequences, around 13% of them singletons. This clonotype was counted between two and nine times. The antigen is not known. This CDR3 is built from 16 residues. Trimming removed 6 bases at V and 4 bases at J, with 21 bases between. Germline V gene sequence: CDR1 MDHEN, CDR2 SYDVKM. The source is a woman aged 25 to 39 with Graves' hyperthyroidism that later progressed to Graves' ophthalmopathy. Sequencing was done on a sample of blood. The chain uses TRBV28 and TRBJ1-2; D is perhaps TRBD1 (6 bases). The DNA for the CDR3 is TGTGCCAGCAGGCCACAGGGAGGCCGAAAACTCTATGGCTACACCTTC. This encodes CASRPQGGRKLYGYTF.